This T cell receptor (beta chain) was sequenced for a study of shared clonotypes between healthy human individuals. The V gene's germline CDR1 is MNHNS and CDR2 SASEGT. Trimming removed 1 base at V and 8 bases at J, with 12 bases between. The CDR3 loop spans 15 amino acids. As to this clone: Its antigen is unidentified.

TCRdb's table, derived via immunoSEQ multiplex PCR, lists solely in-frame clones and lacks some. The sample includes roughly 2 million clones, roughly 94% seen only once; the top ten take roughly 0.13%. CD45RA+ naive and CD45RA-negative memory subsets were separated from CD4+ cells. Whole-study findings and limits: Blood alone was sampled, and tissue repertoires likely differ. Lower generation probabilities were found for non-shared clonotypes than for those shared by all four donors.

Material: naive CD4+ T cells sorted from blood. Subset: CD45RA+ positively selected. This receptor was obtained from a man aged 18 to 29 in good health. The rearrangement uses TRBV6-1 and TRBJ1-6; D call uncertain. For the CDR3, the DNA is TGTGCCAGCAGTGAAGGGTTCATAACTTATTCACCCCTCCACTTT. The encoded protein is CASSEGFITYSPLHF.